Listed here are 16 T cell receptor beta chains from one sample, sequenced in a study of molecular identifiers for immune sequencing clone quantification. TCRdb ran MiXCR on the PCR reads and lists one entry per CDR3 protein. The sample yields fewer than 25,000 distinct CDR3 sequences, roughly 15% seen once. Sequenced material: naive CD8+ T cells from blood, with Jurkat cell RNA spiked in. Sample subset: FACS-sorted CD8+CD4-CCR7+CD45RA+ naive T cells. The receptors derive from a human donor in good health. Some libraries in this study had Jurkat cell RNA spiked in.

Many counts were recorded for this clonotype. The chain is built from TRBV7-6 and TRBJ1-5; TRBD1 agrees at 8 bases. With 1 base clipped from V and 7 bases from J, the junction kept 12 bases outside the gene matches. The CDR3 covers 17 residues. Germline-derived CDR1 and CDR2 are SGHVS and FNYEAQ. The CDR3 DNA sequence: TGTGCCAGCAGCTTAGGCCCCCAGGGGGCAAAATACCAGCCCCAGCATTTT. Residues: CASSLGPQGAKYQPQHF.

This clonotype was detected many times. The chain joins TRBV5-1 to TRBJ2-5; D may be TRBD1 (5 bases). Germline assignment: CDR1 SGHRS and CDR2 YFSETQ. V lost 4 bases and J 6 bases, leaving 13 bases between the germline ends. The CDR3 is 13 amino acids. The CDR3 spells CASSTDSSQTQYF. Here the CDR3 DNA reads TGCGCCAGCAGCACCGACAGTTCACAGACCCAGTACTTC.

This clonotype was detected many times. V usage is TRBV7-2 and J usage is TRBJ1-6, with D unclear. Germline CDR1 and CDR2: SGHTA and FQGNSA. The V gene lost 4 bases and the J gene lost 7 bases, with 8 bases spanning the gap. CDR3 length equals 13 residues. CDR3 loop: CASSSGLNSPLHF. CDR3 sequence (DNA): TGTGCCAGCAGCTCGGGTCTCAATTCACCCCTCCACTTT.

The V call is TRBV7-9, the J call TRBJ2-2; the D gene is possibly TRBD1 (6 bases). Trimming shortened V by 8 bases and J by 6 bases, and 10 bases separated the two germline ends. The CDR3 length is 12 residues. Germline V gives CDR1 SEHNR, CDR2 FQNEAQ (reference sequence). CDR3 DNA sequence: TGTGCCAGCTTCAGGGGATCCGGGGAGCTGTTTTTT. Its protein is CASFRGSGELFF.

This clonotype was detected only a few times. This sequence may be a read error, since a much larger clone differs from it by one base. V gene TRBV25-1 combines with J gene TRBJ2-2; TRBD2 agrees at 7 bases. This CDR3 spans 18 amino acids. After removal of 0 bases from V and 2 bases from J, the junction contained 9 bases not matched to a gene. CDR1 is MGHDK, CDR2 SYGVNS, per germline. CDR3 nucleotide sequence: TGTGCCAGCAGTGAATATATTAGGGGCGGGAGAAACACCGGGGAGCTGTTTTTT. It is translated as CASSEYIRGGRNTGELFF.

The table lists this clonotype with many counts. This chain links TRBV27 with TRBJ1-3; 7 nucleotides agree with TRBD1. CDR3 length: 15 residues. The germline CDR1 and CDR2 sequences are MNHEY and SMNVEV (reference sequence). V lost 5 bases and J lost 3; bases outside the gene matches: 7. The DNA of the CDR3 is TGTGCCAGCAGTCGCGGACAGGAGCTTGGAAACACCATATATTTT. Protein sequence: CASSRGQELGNTIYF.

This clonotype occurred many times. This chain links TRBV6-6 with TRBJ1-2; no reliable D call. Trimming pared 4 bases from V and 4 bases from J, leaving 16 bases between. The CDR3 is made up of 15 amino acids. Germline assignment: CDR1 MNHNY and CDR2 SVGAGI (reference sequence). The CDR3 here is CASSSGSRLGYGYTF. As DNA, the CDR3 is TGTGCCAGCAGTTCAGGATCAAGGCTAGGCTATGGCTACACCTTC.

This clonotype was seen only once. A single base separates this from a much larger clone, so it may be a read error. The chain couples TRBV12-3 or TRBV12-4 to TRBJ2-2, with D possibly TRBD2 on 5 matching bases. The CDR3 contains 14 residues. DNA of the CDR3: TGTGCCAGCAGTTTCGTGGGAAACACCGGGGAGCTGCTTTTT. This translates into CASSFVGNTGELLF.

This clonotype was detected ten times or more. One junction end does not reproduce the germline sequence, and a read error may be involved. DNA of the CDR3: TGTGCTAGCAGCCCGGGACTAGCGGGAGGGCTGGCAGATACGCAGTATTTT. Translation gives CASSPGLAGGLADTQYF. J is TRBJ2-3 and V is TRBV7-7, with 16 positions matching TRBD2. Germline loops: CDR1 SSHAT, CDR2 FNYEAQ (reference sequence). The CDR3 spans 17 residues.

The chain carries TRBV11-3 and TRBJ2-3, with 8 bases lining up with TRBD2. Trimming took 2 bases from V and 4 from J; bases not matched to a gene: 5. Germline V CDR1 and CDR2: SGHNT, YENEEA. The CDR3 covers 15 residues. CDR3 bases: TGTGCCAGCAGCTTATCGGAGCGGGAGCCAGATACGCAGTATTTT. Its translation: CASSLSEREPDTQYF. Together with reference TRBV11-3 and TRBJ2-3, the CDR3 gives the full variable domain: EAGVVQSPRYKIIEKKQPVAFWCNPISGHNTLYWYLQNLGQGPELLIRYENEEAVDDSQLPKDRFSAERLKGVDSTLKIQPAELGDSAVYLCASSLSEREPDTQYFGPGTRLTVL.

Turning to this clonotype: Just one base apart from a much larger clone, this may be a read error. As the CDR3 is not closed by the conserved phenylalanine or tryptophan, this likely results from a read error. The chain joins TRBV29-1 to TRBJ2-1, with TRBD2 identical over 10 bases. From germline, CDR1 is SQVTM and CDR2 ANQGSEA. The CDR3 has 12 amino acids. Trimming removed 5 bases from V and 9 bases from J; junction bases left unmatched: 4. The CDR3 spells CSVSSGRGEQFL. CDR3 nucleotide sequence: TGCAGCGTTTCTAGCGGGAGAGGTGAGCAGTTCCTC.

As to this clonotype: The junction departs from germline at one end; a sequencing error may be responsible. This CDR3 is CACSLGQRNQPQHF. The CDR3 DNA follows: TGTGCCTGCAGTTTGGGGCAACGCAATCAGCCCCAGCATTTT. V gene TRBV12-3 or TRBV12-4 combines with J gene TRBJ1-5; a weak D match, TRBD1 (5 bases). The CDR3 loop spans 14 amino acids.

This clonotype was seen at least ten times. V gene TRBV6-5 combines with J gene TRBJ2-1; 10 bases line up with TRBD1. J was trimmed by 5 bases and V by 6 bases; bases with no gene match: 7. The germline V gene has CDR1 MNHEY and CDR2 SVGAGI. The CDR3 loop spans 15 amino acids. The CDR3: CASRPRQGANNEQFF. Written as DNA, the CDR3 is TGTGCCAGCAGACCCCGACAGGGGGCTAACAATGAGCAGTTCTTC.

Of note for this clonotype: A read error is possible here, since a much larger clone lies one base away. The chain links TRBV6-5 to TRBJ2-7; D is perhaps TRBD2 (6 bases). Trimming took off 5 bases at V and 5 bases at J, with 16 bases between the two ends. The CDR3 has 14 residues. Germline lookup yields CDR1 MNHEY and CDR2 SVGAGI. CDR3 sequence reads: CASSGSRRAHEQYF. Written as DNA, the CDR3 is TGTGCCAGCAGTGGTAGCAGGAGGGCCCACGAGCAGTACTTC.

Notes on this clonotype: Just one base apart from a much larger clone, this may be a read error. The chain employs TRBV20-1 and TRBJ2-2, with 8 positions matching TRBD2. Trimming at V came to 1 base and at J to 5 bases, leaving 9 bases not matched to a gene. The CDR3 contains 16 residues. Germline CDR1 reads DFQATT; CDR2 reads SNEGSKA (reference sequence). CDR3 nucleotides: TGCAGTGCTAGAGCTATTGGGACTAGTGAGACCGGGGAGCTGTTTTTT. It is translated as CSARAIGTSETGELFF.

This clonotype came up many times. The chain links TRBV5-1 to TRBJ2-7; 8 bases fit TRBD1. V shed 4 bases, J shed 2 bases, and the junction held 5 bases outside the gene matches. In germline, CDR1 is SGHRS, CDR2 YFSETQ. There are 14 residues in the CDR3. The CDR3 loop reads CASSLPTGAYEQYF. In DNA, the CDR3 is TGCGCCAGCAGCCTACCGACAGGGGCCTACGAGCAGTACTTC.